Listed below are T cell receptor beta chains from one sample, sequenced in a study of monozygotic twins with cystic fibrosis. Generated by immunoSEQ multiplex PCR, the TCRdb table keeps only in-frame clones and is missing some. Of 30,000 to 35,000 clones in the sample, approximately 72% are singletons; the top ten hold less than 0.9%. Sequenced material: blood. The receptors stem from a girl aged 5-17 years with cystic fibrosis. Each CDR3 is given with its conserved first and last residue. D genes are given only for firm matches. Clone size appears in some rows only: once, few, many, or a class for an expanded clone.

J	V	size	D	CDR3	DNA
TRBJ2-5	TRBV4-3	-	-	CASTVAGARANKETQYF	TGCGCCAGCACGGTTGCTGGGGCGAGGGCGAACAAAGAGACCCAGTACTTC
TRBJ1-3	TRBV5-1	few	-	CASRGSSGNTIYF	TGCGCCAGCAGGGGCTCATCTGGAAACACCATATATTTT
TRBJ2-6	TRBV5-1	-	TRBD2	CASSSRGLAETSGANVLTF	TGCGCCAGCAGCTCGAGGGGTCTAGCGGAAACCTCTGGGGCCAACGTCCTGACTTTC
TRBJ2-1	TRBV11-2	-	TRBD2	CASSLVGGGLENNEQFF	TGTGCCAGCAGCTTAGTTGGTGGGGGACTAGAAAACAATGAGCAGTTCTTC
TRBJ1-2	TRBV6-6	few	-	CASSYQGGLFGYTF	TGTGCCAGCAGTTACCAAGGGGGGCTCTTTGGCTACACCTTC
TRBJ1-1	TRBV7-3	-	-	CASSPTGNTEAFF	TGTGCCAGCAGCCCGACTGGGAACACTGAAGCTTTCTTT
TRBJ2-2	TRBV29-1	-	-	CSEGSETENTGELFF	TGCAGCGAGGGGTCCGAGACAGAGAACACCGGGGAGCTGTTTTTT
TRBJ2-5	TRBV20-1	-	-	CSARVGTQYF	TGCAGTGCTAGAGTCGGTACCCAGTACTTC
TRBJ2-1	TRBV4-1	-	-	CASSHYGNEQFF	TGCGCCAGCAGCCACTACGGTAATGAGCAGTTCTTC
TRBJ1-4	TRBV5-1	-	-	CASTPGGANEKLFF	TGCGCCAGCACCCCTGGGGGAGCGAATGAAAAACTGTTTTTT
TRBJ2-7	TRBV7-2	-	TRBD1	CASSLGTGYEQYF	TGTGCCAGCAGCTTAGGGACAGGGTACGAGCAGTACTTC
TRBJ1-4	TRBV5-4	-	-	CASSSSLATNEKLFF	TGTGCCAGCAGCTCTTCTCTAGCAACTAATGAAAAACTGTTTTTT
TRBJ2-3	TRBV30	once	TRBD1	CAWSVKSLGQGRTDTQYF	TGTGCCTGGAGTGTAAAAAGCTTGGGACAGGGGCGCACAGATACGCAGTATTTT
TRBJ1-2	TRBV6-5	few	-	CASSYSSAFGYTF	TGTGCCAGCAGTTACTCGTCCGCTTTCGGCTACACCTTC
TRBJ2-7	TRBV2	-	TRBD2	CASMELAGYEQYF	TGTGCCAGCATGGAACTAGCGGGCTACGAGCAGTACTTC
TRBJ1-3	TRBV29-1	-	TRBD1	CSVSDREGGNTIYF	TGCAGCGTTTCCGACAGGGAAGGTGGAAACACCATATATTTT
TRBJ1-5	TRBV30	few	-	CAWSVHKGSNQPQHF	TGTGCCTGGAGTGTACATAAGGGGAGCAATCAGCCCCAGCATTTT
TRBJ2-5	TRBV7-2	once	TRBD1	CASSPGQVPGTQYF	TGTGCCAGCAGCCCGGGACAGGTGCCAGGGACCCAGTACTTC
TRBJ1-1	TRBV10-3	few	-	CAITMGEGTEAFF	TGTGCCATCACAATGGGGGAGGGCACTGAAGCTTTCTTT
TRBJ1-2	TRBV5-4	-	-	CASSSAQGRNLLGYTF	TGTGCCAGCAGCTCAGCCCAGGGACGGAACCTCTTGGGCTACACCTTC
TRBJ1-2	TRBV6-5	-	-	CASSYFNRANYGYTF	TGTGCCAGCAGTTACTTTAACAGGGCAAACTATGGCTACACCTTC
TRBJ1-1	TRBV2	few	TRBD1	CASSPGQGHWAEAFF	TGTGCCAGCAGCCCAGGACAGGGCCATTGGGCTGAAGCTTTCTTT
TRBJ1-5	TRBV7-9	-	TRBD1	CASSSGQVSNQPQHF	TGTGCCAGCAGCTCAGGACAGGTGTCCAATCAGCCCCAGCATTTT
TRBJ1-5	TRBV5-1	-	-	CASSLSPVGSNQPQHF	TGCGCCAGCAGCTTGTCACCCGTCGGGAGCAATCAGCCCCAGCATTTT
TRBJ2-7	TRBV2	few	-	CASRPEGWYEQYF	TGTGCCAGCAGGCCCGAGGGGTGGTACGAGCAGTACTTC
TRBJ2-5	TRBV4-2	-	TRBD1	CASSQDRDRDQETQYF	TGTGCCAGCAGCCAAGATAGGGACAGGGACCAAGAGACCCAGTACTTC
TRBJ1-2	TRBV29-1	-	-	CSGGPGDYGYTF	TGCAGCGGAGGCCCGGGGGACTATGGCTACACCTTC
TRBJ2-1	TRBV5-1	once	TRBD2	CASSSRLAQSNEQFF	TGCGCCAGCAGCTCACGACTAGCTCAGAGCAATGAGCAGTTCTTC
TRBJ2-3	TRBV9	-	-	CASSVGTLEPDTQYF	TGTGCCAGCAGCGTAGGGACTCTAGAGCCAGATACGCAGTATTTT
TRBJ1-5	TRBV28	-	TRBD1	CASSTTGAGNQPQHF	TGTGCCAGCAGTACAACAGGGGCTGGCAATCAGCCCCAGCATTTT
TRBJ2-1	TRBV12-5	-	TRBD2	CASVTVRLAGYNEQFF	TGTGCTAGTGTTACGGTTAGACTAGCGGGGTACAATGAGCAGTTCTTC
TRBJ2-3	TRBV4-1	-	TRBD2	CASSQVSTSGIYTQYF	TGCGCCAGCAGCCAAGTTTCCACTAGCGGGATCTATACGCAGTATTTT
TRBJ2-1	TRBV10-3	-	TRBD2	CATLGLAGAHEQFF	TGTGCCACCCTGGGGCTAGCGGGAGCGCATGAGCAGTTCTTC
TRBJ2-3	TRBV12-5	-	TRBD2	CASGASSTSGYADTQYF	TGTGCTAGTGGTGCCTCCTCGACTAGCGGGTATGCAGATACGCAGTATTTT
TRBJ2-7	TRBV5-1	-	-	CASSYAYEQYF	TGCGCCAGCAGCTACGCTTACGAGCAGTACTTC
TRBJ2-5	TRBV7-8	-	TRBD2	CASSLVGGSKTQYF	TGTGCCAGCAGCTTAGTGGGAGGGTCGAAGACCCAGTACTTC
TRBJ2-6	TRBV28	-	-	CASSFRTNSGANVLTF	TGTGCCAGCAGTTTTAGGACCAACTCTGGGGCCAACGTCCTGACTTTC
TRBJ1-2	TRBV7-2	-	-	CASSLGVNYGYTF	TGTGCCAGCAGCTTAGGGGTGAACTATGGCTACACCTTC
TRBJ1-2	TRBV27	once	TRBD1	CASSLAPGQGRPYGYTF	TGTGCCAGCAGTTTAGCTCCCGGACAGGGGCGACCTTATGGCTACACCTTC
TRBJ1-2	TRBV6-5	-	TRBD1	CASSSTGGLGYTF	TGTGCCAGCAGTTCGACAGGGGGCCTTGGCTACACCTTC
TRBJ1-1	TRBV9	-	TRBD1	CASSGTGGSMNTEAFF	TGTGCCAGCAGTGGAACAGGGGGCTCGATGAACACTGAAGCTTTCTTT
TRBJ1-2	TRBV7-9	-	-	CASSLGVTGGYTF	TGTGCCAGCAGCTTAGGAGTAACGGGTGGCTACACCTTC
TRBJ1-2	TRBV6-1	-	-	CASSEAVGAWGGYTF	TGTGCCAGCAGTGAAGCGGTGGGGGCCTGGGGTGGCTACACCTTC
TRBJ1-1	TRBV7-3	-	TRBD1	CASETGGVELEAFF	TGTGCCAGTGAGACAGGGGGCGTAGAACTTGAAGCTTTCTTT
TRBJ1-1	TRBV29-1	-	-	CSVERGARSDTEAFF	TGCAGCGTTGAGCGGGGGGCGCGGTCAGACACTGAAGCTTTCTTT
TRBJ2-5	TRBV30	-	TRBD2	CAWSSGTSEETQYF	TGTGCCTGGAGTTCTGGAACTAGCGAAGAGACCCAGTACTTC